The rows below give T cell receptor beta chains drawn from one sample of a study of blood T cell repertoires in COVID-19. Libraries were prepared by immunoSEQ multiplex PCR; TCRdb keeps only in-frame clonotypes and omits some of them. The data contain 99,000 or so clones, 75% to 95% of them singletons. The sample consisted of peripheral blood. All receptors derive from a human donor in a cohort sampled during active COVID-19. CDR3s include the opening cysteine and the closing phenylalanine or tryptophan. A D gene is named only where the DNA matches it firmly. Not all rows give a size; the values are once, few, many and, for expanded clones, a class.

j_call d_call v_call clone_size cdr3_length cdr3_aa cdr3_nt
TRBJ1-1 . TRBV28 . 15 CASTEPGQGNTEAFF TGTGCCAGCACGGAACCCGGCCAGGGGAACACTGAAGCTTTCTTT
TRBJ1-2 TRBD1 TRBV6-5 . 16 CASSYEAGGLDYGCTF TGTGCCAGCAGTTACGAAGCAGGGGGTTTAGACTATGGCTGCACCTTC
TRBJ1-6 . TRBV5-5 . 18 CASSQSARRTGSNSPLHF TGTGCCAGCAGCCAGTCGGCTCGGCGGACGGGATCTAATTCACCCCTCCACTTT
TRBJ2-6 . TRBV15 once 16 CATSRVTGYGANVLTF TGTGCCACCAGCAGAGTCACAGGGTATGGGGCCAACGTCCTGACTTTC
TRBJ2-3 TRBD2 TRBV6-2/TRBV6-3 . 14 CASSPSGGPDTQYF TGTGCCAGCAGCCCATCGGGAGGACCAGATACGCAGTATTTT
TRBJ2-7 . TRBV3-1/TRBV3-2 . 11 CASSRQSEQYF TGTGCCAGCAGCCGACAGTCCGAGCAGTACTTC
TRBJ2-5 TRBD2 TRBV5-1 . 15 CASGGSGRLGETQYF TGCGCCAGCGGCGGGAGCGGCCGACTAGGAGAGACCCAGTACTTC
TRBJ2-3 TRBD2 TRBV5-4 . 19 CASSRSSLALAEGTDTQYF TGTGCCAGCAGCCGATCGTCCCTAGCACTAGCGGAAGGCACAGATACGCAGTATTTT
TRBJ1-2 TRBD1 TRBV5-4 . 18 CASSRGGDRAMTNYGYTF TGTGCCAGCAGCCGGGGGGGGGACAGGGCTATGACTAACTATGGCTACACCTTC
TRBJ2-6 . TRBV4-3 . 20 CASSQFLIGGIGSGANVLTF TGCGCCAGCAGCCAATTCCTCATAGGGGGAATCGGATCTGGGGCCAACGTCCTGACTTTC
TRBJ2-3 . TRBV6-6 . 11 CASSPADTQYF TGTGCCAGCAGTCCCGCGGATACGCAGTATTTT
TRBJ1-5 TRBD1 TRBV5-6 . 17 CASSYGQDEYSNQPQHF TGTGCCAGCAGCTACGGACAGGACGAATACAGCAATCAGCCCCAGCATTTT
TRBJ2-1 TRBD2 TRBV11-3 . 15 CASSHSGRSYNEQFF TGTGCCAGCAGCCATAGCGGGAGGTCCTACAATGAGCAGTTCTTC
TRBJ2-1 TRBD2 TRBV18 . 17 CASSLTSGGGSYNEQFF TGTGCCAGCTCACTGACTAGCGGGGGGGGCTCCTACAATGAGCAGTTCTTC
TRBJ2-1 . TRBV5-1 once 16 CASSSWDTDAYNEQFF TGCGCCAGTTCTAGTTGGGACACCGATGCCTACAATGAGCAGTTCTTC
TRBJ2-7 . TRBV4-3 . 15 CASSQGRRMSYEQYF TGCGCCAGCAGCCAAGGCCGGAGGATGTCCTACGAGCAGTACTTC
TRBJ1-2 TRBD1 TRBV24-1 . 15 CATSDGPGQHYGYTF TGTGCCACCAGTGATGGACCGGGACAGCACTATGGCTACACCTTC
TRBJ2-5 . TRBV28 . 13 CASSLTGEETQYF TGTGCCAGCAGTTTAACGGGAGAAGAGACCCAGTACTTC
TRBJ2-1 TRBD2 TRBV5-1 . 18 CASSYHGRLAVSYNEQFF TGCGCCAGCAGCTACCACGGACGACTAGCGGTCTCCTACAATGAGCAGTTCTTC
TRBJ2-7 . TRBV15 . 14 CATSREAGSYEQYF TGTGCCACCAGCAGAGAGGCAGGTTCCTACGAGCAGTACTTC
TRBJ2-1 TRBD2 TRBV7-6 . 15 CASSFSGRLQGEQFF TGTGCCAGCAGCTTTAGCGGGAGGCTCCAAGGTGAGCAGTTCTTC
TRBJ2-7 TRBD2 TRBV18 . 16 CASSPQAGGPSYEQYF TGTGCCAGCTCACCCCAAGCGGGAGGGCCGTCCTACGAGCAGTACTTC
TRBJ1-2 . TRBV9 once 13 CASSPGVLDGYTF TGTGCCAGCAGCCCAGGGGTTCTGGATGGCTACACCTTC
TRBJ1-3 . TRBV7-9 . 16 CASSFHGGVSGNTIYF TGTGCCAGCAGCTTTCACGGGGGGGTTTCTGGAAACACCATATATTTT
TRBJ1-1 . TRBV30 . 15 CAWSPRVRMNTEAFF TGTGCCTGGAGTCCCAGGGTAAGGATGAACACTGAAGCTTTCTTT
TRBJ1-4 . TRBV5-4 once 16 CASSQSGGQLMGKLFF TGTGCCAGCAGCCAGTCCGGGGGGCAACTGATGGGAAAACTGTTTTTT
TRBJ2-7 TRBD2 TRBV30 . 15 CAWSVNHGGRSEQYF TGTGCCTGGAGTGTAAATCACGGCGGGAGATCCGAGCAGTACTTC
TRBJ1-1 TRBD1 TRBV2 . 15 CASSESPGQHAEAFF TGTGCCAGCAGTGAATCACCGGGACAGCACGCTGAAGCTTTCTTT
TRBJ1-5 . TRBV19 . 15 CASSTTAYSNQPQHF TGTGCCAGTAGTACAACAGCCTATAGCAATCAGCCCCAGCATTTT
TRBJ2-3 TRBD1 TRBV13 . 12 CASRQGADTQYF TGTGCCAGCAGACAGGGGGCAGATACGCAGTATTTT
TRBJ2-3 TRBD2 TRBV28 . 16 CASSLRWGGRADTQYF TGTGCCAGCAGTTTAAGGTGGGGGGGAAGGGCAGATACGCAGTATTTT
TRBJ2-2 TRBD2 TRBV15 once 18 CATSRERGLAGSAGELFF TGTGCCACCAGCAGAGAAAGAGGACTAGCGGGTTCAGCCGGGGAGCTGTTTTTT
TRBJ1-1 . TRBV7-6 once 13 CASSFEGNTEAFF TGTGCCAGCAGCTTCGAGGGTAACACTGAAGCTTTCTTT
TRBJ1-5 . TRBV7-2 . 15 CASSLALTGRQPQHF TGTGCCAGCAGCTTAGCGTTAACAGGGAGACAGCCCCAGCATTTT
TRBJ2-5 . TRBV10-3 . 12 CATSSAGETQYF TGTGCCACCTCTAGCGCCGGAGAGACCCAGTACTTC
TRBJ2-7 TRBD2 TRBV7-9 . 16 CASSLTSGISSYEQYF TGTGCCAGCAGCTTGACTAGCGGGATAAGCTCCTACGAGCAGTACTTC
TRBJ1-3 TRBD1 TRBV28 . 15 CASRTGQGAGNTIYF TGTGCCAGCAGGACAGGACAGGGTGCTGGAAACACCATATATTTT
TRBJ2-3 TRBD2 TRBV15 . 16 CATSSDVGGSTDTQYF TGTGCCACCAGCAGTGATGTGGGAGGGAGCACAGATACGCAGTATTTT
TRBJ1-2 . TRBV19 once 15 CASSQGQQPGGGYTF TGTGCCAGTAGTCAAGGTCAACAGCCCGGCGGGGGCTACACCTTC
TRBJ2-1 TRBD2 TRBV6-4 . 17 CASSQTSGRAQGNEQFF TGTGCCAGCAGTCAGACTAGCGGGAGGGCCCAGGGGAATGAGCAGTTCTTC
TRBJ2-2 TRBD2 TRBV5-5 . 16 CASSGRDYTLAGELFF TGTGCCAGCAGCGGCCGGGACTATACGTTAGCCGGGGAGCTGTTTTTT
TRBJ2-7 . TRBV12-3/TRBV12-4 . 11 CASSLGGEQYF TGTGCCAGCAGTTTAGGAGGTGAGCAGTACTTC
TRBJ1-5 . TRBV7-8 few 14 CASSLRTRNQPQHF TGTGCCAGCAGCTTAAGGACTCGAAATCAGCCCCAGCATTTT
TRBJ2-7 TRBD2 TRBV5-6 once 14 CASSLGGGSYEQYF TGTGCCAGCAGCTTGGGCGGGGGAAGCTACGAGCAGTACTTC
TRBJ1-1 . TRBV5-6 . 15 CATSERGWDSTEAFF TGTGCCACATCGGAAAGGGGTTGGGATAGCACTGAAGCTTTCTTT
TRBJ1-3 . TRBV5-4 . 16 CASSPTGGGTGNTIYF TGTGCCAGCAGCCCGACGGGGGGCGGTACTGGAAACACCATATATTTT
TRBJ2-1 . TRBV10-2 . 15 CASSELNGIRNEQFF TGCGCCAGCAGTGAGTTGAACGGGATCAGAAATGAGCAGTTCTTC
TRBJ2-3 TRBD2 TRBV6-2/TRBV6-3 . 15 CASSYSGGATDTQYF TGTGCCAGCAGTTACAGCGGGGGGGCCACAGATACGCAGTATTTT
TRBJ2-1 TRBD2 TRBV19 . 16 CASSETSPLNSNEQFF TGTGCCAGTAGTGAGACTAGCCCACTTAACTCCAATGAGCAGTTCTTC
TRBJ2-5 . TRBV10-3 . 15 CAISDSGGAEETQYF TGTGCCATCAGTGATAGCGGCGGGGCTGAGGAGACCCAGTACTTC
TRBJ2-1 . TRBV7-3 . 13 CASSLGGSQEQFF TGTGCCAGCAGCTTAGGGGGGAGTCAAGAGCAGTTCTTC
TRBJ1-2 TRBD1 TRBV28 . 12 CASAQGVDGYTF TGTGCCAGCGCACAGGGGGTAGATGGCTACACCTTC
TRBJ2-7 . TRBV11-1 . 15 CASSLDGEASYEQYF TGTGCCAGCAGCTTAGACGGGGAAGCCTCCTACGAGCAGTACTTC
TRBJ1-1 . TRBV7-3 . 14 CASSPQGRITEAFF TGTGCCAGCAGCCCACAGGGTAGAATCACTGAAGCTTTCTTT
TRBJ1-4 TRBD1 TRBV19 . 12 CAKDRGDEKLFF TGTGCCAAGGACAGGGGCGATGAAAAACTGTTTTTT
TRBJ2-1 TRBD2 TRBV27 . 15 CASSLLAGELDEQFF TGTGCCAGCAGTTTATTAGCGGGAGAGCTCGATGAGCAGTTCTTC